This T cell receptor (beta chain) appears in the sequencing data of a study of T cell responses to AZD1222 COVID-19 vaccine. TCRdb's copy holds only in-frame clones and misses some; the assay was immunoSEQ multiplex PCR. The sample lists 70,000 or so clones; roughly 91% were seen once. CDR3 length: 15 residues. V was shortened by 2 bases and J by 3 bases, with 11 bases between the two germline ends. Per germline, CDR1 SNHLY and CDR2 FYNNEI. The rearrangement uses TRBV2 and TRBJ1-3; D not certain. Sequencing was performed on peripheral blood, taken on day 0 of AZD1222 vaccination. This clonotype was sampled from an adult in good health. CDR3 amino acids: CASSESQGHGNTIYF. CDR3 bases: TGTGCCAGCAGTGAAAGTCAAGGGCATGGAAACACCATATATTTT.